This section outlines one TCR beta chain sequence together with its context. The target of this receptor is not known. No base quality values were provided; no much bigger clone lies one nucleotide off. The data belong to a study of T cell responses to AZD1222 COVID-19 vaccine (dated by TCRdb to the early 2020s). Background for the entire study: Because spike-specific TCR depth and breadth did not differ between the two schedules, AZD1222 recipients who got a second dose at roughly 4 weeks were pooled with those who got a second dose at roughly 12 weeks. TCR sequencing covered more than 230 trial participants: 200 to 220 given two doses of AZD1222 and 26 given two doses of MenACWY control vaccine. Enrollment into the trials was organized by age into subgroups of 18-55, 56-69 and 70-plus years, and those subgroups contained about 160, 30 and 59 TCR-sequenced participants, respectively.

Findings and caveats that apply to the study as a whole: Participants were mostly white British, with more females than males. The authors suggested clonal diversity may have been underestimated. Reportedly, close to half of the unique spike-specific TCRs recognized epitopes lying outside the regions that are mutated in the B.1.351 and B.1.1.7 variants. Because no day 14 peak-response samples were available, the repertoires could be characterized only after the peak T cell response. In the small 56-69-year group, the increase in depth fell short of significance, most likely because of low power. Conclusions about previously exposed vaccinees are limited, since just 6 or 7 AZD1222 recipients were seropositive for SARS-CoV-2 at baseline. CD4 TCRs associated with the vaccine covered the entire spike protein, and the dominant responses were in regions 160-218 and 743-854. After two AZD1222 doses, spike-specific TCR breadth and depth were significantly higher than at day 0 and than in MenACWY recipients.

CDR1 and CDR2 were assigned from the germline V gene (reference sequence) as GTSNPN and SVGIG. Trimming at the junction amounts to 3 bases on V and 2 bases on J, and the germline ends lie 8 bases apart. Measured from the cysteine to the phenylalanine, the CDR3 is 13 residues long. Kept here is only the CDR3 DNA, which spans 39 bases and is read in frame from base 1. The CDR3 regions of human TCRbeta chains were analyzed by immunosequencing. The authors processed their data as follows. Repertoire TCRs were matched against a reference library of SARS-CoV-2-specific TCRs generated with the MIRA antigen-specificity platform. Breadth meant the fraction of unique TCRs that were SARS-CoV-2-associated, whereas depth meant the fraction of total T cells that were SARS-CoV-2-associated. Using the MIRA data, each spike-specific TCR was assigned both to the spike region to which the TCR was reactive and to a CD4 or CD8 class. Log10-transformed breadth and depth values were compared by one-way ANOVA with Sidak's multiple comparisons tests. TCRdb provides this immuneACCESS table in a form limited to in-frame rearrangements. Some clones are lacking; in checked studies, under half of them reflect an unresolved V gene, and why the rest are absent is not known. From that table come the V and J calls and clone size; the DNA was used to work out D and trimming. This sample gives roughly 130,000 clones in total; around 90% of them show up just once. Together, the top ten hold 7.6% of the sample.

The sample's time point label, decoded: baseline before first vaccination. Vaccinee samples were obtained from the UK trials COV001 and COV002, which included a single-blind randomized controlled phase 2/3 trial of AZD1222 (ChAdOx1 nCoV-19) in healthy adults. For TCRbeta chain sequencing, PBMC samples were collected from trial participants at day 0 and at day 28 after the second dose. The material sequenced was peripheral blood, taken on day 0 of AZD1222 vaccination. The sequence is built from TRBV30 and TRBJ1-5; the D gene is not confidently resolved. This receptor was taken from an adult in good health. The CDR3 region: CAWSVEGNQPQHF. The DNA is as follows: TGTGCCTGGAGCGTCGAGGGCAATCAGCCCCAGCATTTT.